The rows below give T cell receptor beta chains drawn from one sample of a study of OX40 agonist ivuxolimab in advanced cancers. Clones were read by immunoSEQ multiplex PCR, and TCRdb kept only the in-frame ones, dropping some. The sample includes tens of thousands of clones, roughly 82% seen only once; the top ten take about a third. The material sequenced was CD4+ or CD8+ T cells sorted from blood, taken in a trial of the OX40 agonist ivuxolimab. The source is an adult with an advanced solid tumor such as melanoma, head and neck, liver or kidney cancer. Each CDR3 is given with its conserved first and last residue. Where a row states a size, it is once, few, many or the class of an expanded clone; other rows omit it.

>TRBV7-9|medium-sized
CASTLFGSGGREETQYF
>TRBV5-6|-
CASSGGEGPLYEQYF
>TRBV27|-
CASSLAWNSPLHF
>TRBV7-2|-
CASSLANEWGAEAFF
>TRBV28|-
CASSRGPQYF
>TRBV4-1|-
CASSESLGLYNSPLHF
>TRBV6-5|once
CASSYSGGRNEKLFF
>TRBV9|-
CASSVGGGNSYEQYF
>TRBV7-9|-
CASSVSYEQYF
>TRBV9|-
CASSVGYGRGYEQYF
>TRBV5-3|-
CARSSNDEQFF
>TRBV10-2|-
CASRDREGETQYF
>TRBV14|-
CASRGWGSEQFF
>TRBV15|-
CATRIGGATYNEQFF
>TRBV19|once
CASSISTGELFF
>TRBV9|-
CASSVQGAGGWDTQYF
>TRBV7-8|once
CASSPTSVAYEQFF
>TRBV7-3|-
CASSLAGGGYDEQFF
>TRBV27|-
CASSGPGQPQHF
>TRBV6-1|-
CASSEPSMGGSSYEQYF
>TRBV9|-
CASSVDGQGVSSGNTIYF
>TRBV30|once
CAWSSGTGGLTDTQYF
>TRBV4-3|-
CASSQGNSGRAGEQFF
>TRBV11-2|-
CASRRQRAEDYEQYF
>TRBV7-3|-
CASSLYGHQPQHF
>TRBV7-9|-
CASSLSTQGAEAFF
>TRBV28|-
CASSLSLPGTGAGEQYF
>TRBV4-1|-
CASSQDPGGYTEAFF
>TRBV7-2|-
CASSFRLTPRSYEQYF
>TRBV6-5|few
CASSYTENGELFF
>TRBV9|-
CASSPDGSNQPQHF
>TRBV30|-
CAWNGLADTQYF
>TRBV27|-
CASSLWGGPYNEQFF
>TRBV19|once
CASRREITDTQYF
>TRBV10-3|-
CAISESVGDEQFF
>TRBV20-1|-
CSEGQGAAFF